Listed below are T cell receptor beta chains from one sample, sequenced in a study of OX40 agonist ivuxolimab in advanced cancers. Only in-frame clones appear in the TCRdb table, and some are missing; sequencing was by immunoSEQ multiplex PCR. The table records around 56,000 clones, approximately 86% of them present only once. The sequencing here drew on CD4+ or CD8+ T cells sorted from blood, taken in a trial of the OX40 agonist ivuxolimab. Receptors originate from an adult with an advanced solid tumor such as melanoma, head and neck, liver or kidney cancer. Both conserved end residues are part of each CDR3. A D gene is named only where the DNA matches it firmly.

D | V | length | CDR3
. | TRBV29-1 | 12 | CSVVRSGDEQFF
TRBD1 | TRBV5-1 | 15 | CASSTWGQGVDEQYF
. | TRBV5-5 | 14 | CASTYDSGANVLTF
TRBD2 | TRBV2 | 16 | CASTMGLAGGPYEQYF
TRBD2 | TRBV2 | 15 | CASRVLGLATDTQYF
. | TRBV5-6 | 14 | CASSVRIAKNIQYF
. | TRBV7-2 | 13 | CASSPLTGLEQFF
TRBD1 | TRBV5-1 | 14 | CASSPGQVLYEQYF
TRBD2 | TRBV27 | 18 | CASSYGDFNSGRTYEQYF
. | TRBV6-1 | 13 | CASSEAAHQPQHF
TRBD2 | TRBV14 | 17 | CASSRTKFQREYNEQFF
. | TRBV15 | 14 | CATSPGGVYQPQHF
TRBD2 | TRBV6-5 | 16 | CASSYSTGRTQETQYF
. | TRBV4-3 | 13 | CASSQEGGFEAFF
. | TRBV9 | 14 | CASSARATNEKLFF
TRBD2 | TRBV18 | 16 | CASSPPSAGSSYEQYF
. | TRBV4-1 | 15 | CASSQDPGLGTEAFF
TRBD1 | TRBV28 | 16 | CASSLPGTGIHNEQFF
. | TRBV28 | 9 | CASSPPQHF
. | TRBV5-6 | 13 | CASNREVGTEAFF
TRBD2 | TRBV7-2 | 13 | CASSLGREDEQYF
. | TRBV28 | 14 | CASSLVGYNQPQHF
TRBD2 | TRBV6-5 | 13 | CATRTSGVGEQFF
. | TRBV6-6 | 11 | CATGSGNTIYF
. | TRBV9 | 15 | CASSVEVGALYEQYF
TRBD1 | TRBV7-3 | 15 | CASSLRGQGMGEQFF
. | TRBV7-2 | 16 | CASGRQTRFTTGELFF
. | TRBV5-6 | 12 | CASSLRNVPLHF
TRBD2 | TRBV7-4 | 16 | CASSLDSGRAAYEQYF
TRBD1 | TRBV28 | 15 | CASIPGTGDTGELFF
. | TRBV2 | 14 | CASSEGIWTGELFF
. | TRBV2 | 14 | CASSEWRNTDTQYF
TRBD1 | TRBV6-6 | 16 | CASSWDGTGVNQPQHF
TRBD2 | TRBV28 | 15 | CASSFLAGGPGEQYF
TRBD1 | TRBV5-6 | 16 | CASSAPGTASGNTIYF
TRBD2 | TRBV19 | 16 | CASSMSLAGSTDTQYF
TRBD2 | TRBV2 | 15 | CASSHPGLARYEQYF
TRBD1 | TRBV6-6 | 14 | CASSSGQGGSIYTF
TRBD2 | TRBV2 | 14 | CASSTGLASYEQYF
TRBD1 | TRBV12-5 | 13 | CASGTGGGYGYTF
TRBD1 | TRBV5-6 | 14 | CASRPGQGGNTIYF
TRBD2 | TRBV6-4 | 15 | CASSEAGLPYNEQFF
. | TRBV5-1 | 15 | CASSLGWGARHEQYF
. | TRBV11-3 | 10 | CASRRCEQYF
. | TRBV25-1 | 14 | CASSHRLNNSPLHF
TRBD2 | TRBV11-3 | 18 | CASSYGLAGGPGKDEQFF
TRBD2 | TRBV10-3 | 14 | CASSLTGLVGEQYF
. | TRBV9 | 15 | CASSVEPSSYNEQFF
TRBD1 | TRBV7-9 | 14 | CASRVTGIGYGYTF
. | TRBV5-1 | 13 | CASSTGITYEQYF
TRBD2 | TRBV5-4 | 18 | CASSPGLAGGPATDTQYF
. | TRBV25-1 | 15 | CASSEYGGSDYGYTF
TRBD1 | TRBV19 | 18 | CASSTQRPGTGGAGELFF